These 17 T cell receptor beta chains originate from one sample sequenced in a study of shared clonotypes between healthy human individuals. Assay used: immunoSEQ multiplex PCR; TCRdb lists only in-frame clones, some missing. The profile covers under 650,000 clones, with 90% to 97% appearing a single time and less than 0.06% taken by the ten largest. The sequencing sample was made of naive CD4+ T cells sorted from blood. Subset indicated: CD45RA+ positively selected. These receptors were collected from a woman aged 25-40 years in good health.

The chain recombines TRBV15 with TRBJ1-5, with no clear D. Germline CDR1 reads LNHNV; CDR2 reads YYDKDF (reference sequence). This CDR3 region has 12 residues. Deletions cut 1 base from V and 6 bases from J, with 4 bases between. The CDR3 sequence: CATSRGTQPQHF. CDR3 in DNA: TGTGCCACCAGCAGAGGCACTCAGCCCCAGCATTTT.

This clone was recorded only once. The V gene is TRBV19, the J gene TRBJ2-1, with 9 bases identical to TRBD1. With 9 bases clipped from V and 9 bases from J, the junction kept 9 bases outside the gene matches. The CDR3 is made up of 13 amino acids. CDR1 and CDR2 (germline): LNHDA, SQIVND (reference sequence). As DNA, the CDR3 is TGTGCCAGCTCCGGGACAGGGATGCGTGAGCAGTTCTTC. It codes for CASSGTGMREQFF.

The rearrangement uses TRBV11-2 and TRBJ2-5; D remains ambiguous. CDR1 and CDR2 from the germline V gene are SGHAT and FQNNGV. This CDR3 is built from 13 residues. V was cut by 1 base and J by 3 bases, with 6 bases left in between. CDR3 nucleotides: TGTGCCAGCAGCTTAGGGCGGAAAGAGACCCAGTACTTC. Protein product: CASSLGRKETQYF.

The chain joins TRBV28 to TRBJ2-3; D is perhaps TRBD2 (6 bases). Germline values: CDR1 MDHEN, CDR2 SYDVKM. The germline V and J ends were trimmed by 7 bases and 1 base, with 15 bases remaining between them. This CDR3 is built from 15 residues. CDR3 sequence reads: CASTRRERGTDTQYF. The CDR3 nucleotides are TGTGCCAGCACCCGCCGGGAGAGGGGCACAGATACGCAGTATTTT.

This chain uses TRBV2 with TRBJ2-7, with D possibly being TRBD1 (5 bases). The CDR3 runs to 14 residues. The germline gives CDR1 SNHLY, CDR2 FYNNEI. Trimming cost V 4 bases and J 0 bases, with 10 bases left between them. This chain's CDR3 is CASSGRGSSYEQYF. DNA of the CDR3: TGTGCCAGCAGTGGAAGGGGCAGCTCCTACGAGCAGTACTTC.

The chain combines TRBV19 with TRBJ2-1; tentatively, D is TRBD1 (7 bases). The germline CDR1 and CDR2 sequences are LNHDA and SQIVND (reference sequence). Trimming left V 6 bases short and J 15 bases short, with 30 bases between. The CDR3 length is 16 residues. The CDR3 nucleotides are TGTGCCAGTAGCCGCGGAGGGGGCAGGGGACCCCCAAGCTCGTTCTTC. Its translation: CASSRGGGRGPPSSFF.

The chain carries TRBV7-9 and TRBJ2-7; D unresolved. The germline CDR1 and CDR2 sequences are SEHNR and FQNEAQ (reference sequence). This CDR3 contains 14 residues. V was cut by 2 bases and J by 3 bases, with 11 bases left in between. CDR3 protein: CASSLWQADYEQYF. CDR3 nucleotide sequence: TGTGCCAGCAGCTTATGGCAGGCAGACTACGAGCAGTACTTC.

The chain has TRBV5-4 and TRBJ1-2; the match to TRBD1 covers 9 bases. The CDR3 extends over 16 amino acids. The germline CDR1 and CDR2 sequences are SGHNT and YYREEE (reference sequence). The ends lost 5 bases at V and 4 bases at J; junction bases unmatched: 12. The chain's CDR3 is CASRGAGTGPFYGYTF. The CDR3 DNA reads TGTGCCAGCAGGGGTGCCGGGACAGGGCCTTTCTATGGCTACACCTTC. The variable domain in full, completed from reference TRBV5-4 and TRBJ1-2, reads ETGVTQSPTHLIKTRGQQVTLRCSSQSGHNTVSWYQQALGQGPQFIFQYYREEENGRGNFPPRFSGLQFPNYSSELNVNALELDDSALYLCASRGAGTGPFYGYTFGSGTRLTVV.

V is TRBV15 and J is TRBJ1-2; D remains unclear. Germline V gene lookup returns CDR1 LNHNV and CDR2 YYDKDF (reference sequence). This CDR3 is built from 16 residues. Trimming removed 0 bases from V and 6 bases from J, with 17 bases in between. DNA of the CDR3: TGTGCCACCAGCAGAGATTCCCTACGATTACCTGATGGCTACACCTTC. Its protein product is CATSRDSLRLPDGYTF.

The rearrangement joins TRBV27 to TRBJ2-2; 9 nucleotides line up with TRBD1. Germline assignment: CDR1 MNHEY and CDR2 SMNVEV (reference sequence). V lost 5 bases and J lost 4; bases outside the gene matches: 8. The CDR3 extends over 16 amino acids. The CDR3 coding sequence is TGTGCCAGCAGTCCCTTAAACAGGGGGCCCACCGGGGAGCTGTTTTTT. Its protein is CASSPLNRGPTGELFF.

The count of this clone is one. V is TRBV20-1 and J is TRBJ2-7; D gene unclear. The V gene lost 2 bases and the J gene lost 7 bases, with 9 bases spanning the gap. Germline values: CDR1 DFQATT, CDR2 SNEGSKA (reference sequence). The CDR3 has 11 residues. CDR3 amino acids: CSARLTGEQYF. CDR3 DNA sequence: TGCAGTGCTAGACTAACTGGGGAGCAGTACTTC.

The CDR3 region is CASWLGGRAPDTQYF. The CDR3 nucleotides are TGCGCCAGCTGGCTAGGCGGGAGGGCCCCAGATACGCAGTATTTT. The chain uses TRBV5-1 and TRBJ2-3; 9 nucleotides line up with TRBD2. V was clipped by 7 bases and J by 4 bases; unmatched bases: 10. CDR3 length: 15 amino acids. CDR1 SGHRS and CDR2 YFSETQ come from the germline V gene.

The chain is built from TRBV25-1 and TRBJ2-7; no clear D gene. Germline V lookup: CDR1 MGHDK, CDR2 SYGVNS. The CDR3 runs to 12 residues. Trimming cost V 2 bases and J 6 bases, with 8 bases left between them. CDR3 sequence (DNA): TGTGCCAGCAGTGAAGATGGATCCGAGCAGTACTTC. This sequence encodes CASSEDGSEQYF.

The V call is TRBV5-6, the J call TRBJ1-4, with D possibly being TRBD1 (6 bases). With 3 bases removed from V and 3 bases from J, the gap between germline ends came to 6 bases. Germline V gene sequence: CDR1 SGHDT, CDR2 YYEEEE. This CDR3 has 13 amino acids. The chain's CDR3 is CASSWGPNEKLFF. DNA for the CDR3: TGTGCCAGCAGCTGGGGGCCTAATGAAAAACTGTTTTTT.

V and J are TRBV9 and TRBJ1-1, with D perhaps TRBD1 (5 bases). The CDR3 totals 15 residues. V lost 1 base and J 4 bases, leaving 14 bases between the germline ends. Germline-derived CDR1 and CDR2 are SGDLS and YYNGEE. The CDR3 reads CASSVSPQGGTEAFF. Written as DNA, the CDR3 is TGTGCCAGCAGCGTAAGCCCCCAGGGCGGCACTGAAGCTTTCTTT.

This clone was seen only once. The rearrangement joins TRBV28 to TRBJ2-1; TRBD2 matches at 7 bases. Per germline, CDR1 MDHEN and CDR2 SYDVKM. The CDR3 totals 15 residues. V shed 3 bases, J shed 4 bases, and the junction held 6 bases outside the gene matches. CDR3 in DNA: TGTGCCAGCAGTTTTTCAACTAGCGCGTACAATGAGCAGTTCTTC. It is translated as CASSFSTSAYNEQFF.

This clone was detected once. The gene calls are TRBV5-6 and TRBJ2-1; the D gene is possibly TRBD2 (5 bases). V was shortened by 6 bases and J by 4 bases, with 17 bases between the two germline ends. In germline, CDR1 is SGHDT, CDR2 YYEEEE. The CDR3 sequence is 15 residues long. As DNA, the CDR3 is TGTGCCAGCACCACCGGTTTGAGGGCTTACAATGAGCAGTTCTTC. Residues: CASTTGLRAYNEQFF.